This entry concerns a single T cell receptor beta chain. The data were produced by immunoSEQ multiplex PCR, yet TCRdb's version contains in-frame clones alone and is incomplete. The table has over 55,000 clones, 87% seen once. This CDR3 has 16 residues. CDR1 is LNHDA and CDR2 is SQIVND in the germline V gene (reference sequence). Trimming took off 3 bases at V and 0 bases at J, with 12 bases between the two ends. The sample comes from a study of lymphopenia after photon versus proton radiotherapy. The chain carries TRBV19 and TRBJ1-3; D unclear. The TCR was taken from a man at least 80 years old with esophageal cancer. This specimen was peripheral blood, taken from a patient treated with proton-based radiotherapy. The CDR3 region is CASSMRRPSSGNTIYF. CDR3 sequence (DNA): TGTGCCAGTAGTATGAGGCGGCCGAGCTCTGGAAACACCATATATTTT.